The clone carrying this T cell receptor beta chain was recorded many times. The antigen is unknown. Unique molecular identifiers were affixed to single, distinct cDNA molecules. TCRdb processed the 5' RACE reads anew with MiXCR; each CDR3 protein has one entry. Of tens of thousands of distinct CDR3 sequences listed, around 14% are singletons. With V trimmed by 5 bases and J by 1 base, 4 bases remained unmatched. Germline CDR1 and CDR2: MNHNS and SASEGT. This CDR3 has 16 residues. The data derive from a study of early T cells in non-severe SARS-CoV-2 infection. Study at large: Bulk RNA taken from unsorted whole blood was sequenced, leaving chains unpaired. Study outcomes and limitations: Database matching using VDJdb favored anti-spike CD8 responses, with private and CD4 specificities left missing.

The origin of this receptor is an adult who was a healthcare worker with PCR-confirmed SARS-CoV-2 infection or an uninfected control (not recorded which). The chain is built from TRBV6-1 and TRBJ1-5; 11 bases are a match to TRBD1. Sequenced sample: whole blood. The CDR3 here is CASSPGQGASNQPQHF. The CDR3 DNA follows: TGTGCCAGCAGTCCCGGACAGGGGGCAAGCAATCAGCCCCAGCATTTT.